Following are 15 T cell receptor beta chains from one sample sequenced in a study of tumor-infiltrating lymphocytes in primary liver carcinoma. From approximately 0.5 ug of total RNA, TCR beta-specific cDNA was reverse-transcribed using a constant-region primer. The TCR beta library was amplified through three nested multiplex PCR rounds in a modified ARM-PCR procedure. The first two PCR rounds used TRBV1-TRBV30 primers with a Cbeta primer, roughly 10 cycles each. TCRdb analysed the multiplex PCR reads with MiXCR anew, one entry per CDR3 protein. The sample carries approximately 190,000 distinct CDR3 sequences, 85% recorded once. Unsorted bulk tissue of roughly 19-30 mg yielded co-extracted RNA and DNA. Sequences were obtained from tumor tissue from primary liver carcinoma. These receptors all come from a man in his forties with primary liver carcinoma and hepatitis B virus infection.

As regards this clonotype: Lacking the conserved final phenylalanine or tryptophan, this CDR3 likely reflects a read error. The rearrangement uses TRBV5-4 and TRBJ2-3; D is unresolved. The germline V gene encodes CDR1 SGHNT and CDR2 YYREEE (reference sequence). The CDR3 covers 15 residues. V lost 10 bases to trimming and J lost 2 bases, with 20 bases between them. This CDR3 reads CAGTSFVASTDTQYL. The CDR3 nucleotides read TGTGCCGGCACCTCCTTCGTAGCTTCCACAGATACGCAGTATCTT.

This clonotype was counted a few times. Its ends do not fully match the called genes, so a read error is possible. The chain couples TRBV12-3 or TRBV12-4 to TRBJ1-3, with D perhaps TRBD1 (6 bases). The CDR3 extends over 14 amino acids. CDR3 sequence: CASSIQGSGNTVYF. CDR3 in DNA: TGTGCCAGTAGTATACAGGGTTCTGGAAACACCGTATATTTT.

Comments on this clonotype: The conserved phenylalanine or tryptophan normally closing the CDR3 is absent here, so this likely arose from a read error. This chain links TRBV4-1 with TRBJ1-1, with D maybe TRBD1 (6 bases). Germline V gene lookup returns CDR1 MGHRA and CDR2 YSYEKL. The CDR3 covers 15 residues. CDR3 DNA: TGCGCAAGCAGCCAATCTGGGGGGGCGAACACTGAAGCTTTCCTT. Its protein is CASSQSGGANTEAFL.

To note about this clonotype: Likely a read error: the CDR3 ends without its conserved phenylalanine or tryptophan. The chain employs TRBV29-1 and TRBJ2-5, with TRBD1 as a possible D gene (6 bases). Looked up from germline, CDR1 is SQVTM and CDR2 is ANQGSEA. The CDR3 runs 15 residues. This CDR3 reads CSVEADSGRAEIQYL. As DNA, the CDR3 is TGCAGCGTTGAAGCGGACAGTGGGCGAGCAGAGATCCAGTACTTA.

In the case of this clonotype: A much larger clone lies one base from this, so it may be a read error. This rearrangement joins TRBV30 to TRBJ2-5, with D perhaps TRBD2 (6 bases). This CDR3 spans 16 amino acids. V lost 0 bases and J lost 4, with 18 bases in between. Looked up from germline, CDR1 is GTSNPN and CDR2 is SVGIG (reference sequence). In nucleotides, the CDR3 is TGTGCCTGGAGTGTATTGACTGCGGGACGGGGAGAGACCCAGTACTTC. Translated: CAWSVLTAGRGETQYF.

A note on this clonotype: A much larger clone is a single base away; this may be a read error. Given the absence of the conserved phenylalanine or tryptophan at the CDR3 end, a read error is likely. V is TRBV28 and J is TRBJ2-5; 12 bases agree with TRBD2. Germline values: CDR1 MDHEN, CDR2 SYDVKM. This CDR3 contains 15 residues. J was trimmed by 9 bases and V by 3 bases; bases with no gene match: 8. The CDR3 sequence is CASSFRTSGADPQYS. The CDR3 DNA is TGTGCCAGCAGTTTTCGGACTAGCGGGGCTGATCCCCAGTACTCC.

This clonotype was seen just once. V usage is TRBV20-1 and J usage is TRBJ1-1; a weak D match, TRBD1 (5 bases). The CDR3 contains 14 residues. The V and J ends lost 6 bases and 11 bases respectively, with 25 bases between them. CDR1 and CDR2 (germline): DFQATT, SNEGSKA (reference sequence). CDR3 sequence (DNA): TGCAGTGCGCACGACGAGATAGGGGATCGGAGGGCTTTCTTT. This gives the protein CSAHDEIGDRRAFF.

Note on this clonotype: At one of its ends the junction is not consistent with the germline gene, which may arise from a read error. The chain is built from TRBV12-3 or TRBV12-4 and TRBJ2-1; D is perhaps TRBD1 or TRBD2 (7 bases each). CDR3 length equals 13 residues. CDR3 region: CASNQGGTDEQFF. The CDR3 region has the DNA TGTGCTAGCAACCAGGGGGGGACGGATGAGCAGTTCTTC.

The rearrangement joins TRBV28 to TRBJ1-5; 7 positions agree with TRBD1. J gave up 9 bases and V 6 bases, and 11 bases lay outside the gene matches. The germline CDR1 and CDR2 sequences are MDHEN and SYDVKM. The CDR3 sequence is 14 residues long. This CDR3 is CASRDGQVRAPQHF. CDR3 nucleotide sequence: TGTGCCAGCAGGGACGGACAGGTCCGAGCGCCCCAGCATTTT.

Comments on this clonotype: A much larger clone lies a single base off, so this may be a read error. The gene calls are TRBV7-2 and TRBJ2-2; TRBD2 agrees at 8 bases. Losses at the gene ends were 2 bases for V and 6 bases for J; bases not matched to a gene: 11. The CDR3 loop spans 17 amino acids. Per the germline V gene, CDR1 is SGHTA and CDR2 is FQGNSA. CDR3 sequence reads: CASSLSDGRARAGELFF. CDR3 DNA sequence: TGTGCCAGCAGCTTATCTGACGGGAGGGCCCGGGCCGGGGAGCTGTTTTTT.

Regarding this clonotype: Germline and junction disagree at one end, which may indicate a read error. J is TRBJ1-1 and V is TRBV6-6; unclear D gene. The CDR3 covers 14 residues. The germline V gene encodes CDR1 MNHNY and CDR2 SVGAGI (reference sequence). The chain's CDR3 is CASSYQEGNTDAFF. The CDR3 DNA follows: TGTGCCAGCAGTTACCAGGAAGGGAACACTGATGCTTTCTTT.

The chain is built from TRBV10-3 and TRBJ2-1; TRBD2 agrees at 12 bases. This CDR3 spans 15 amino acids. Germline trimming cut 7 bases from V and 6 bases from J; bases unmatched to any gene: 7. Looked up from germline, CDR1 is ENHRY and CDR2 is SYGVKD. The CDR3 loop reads CAIKARTSGTNEQFF. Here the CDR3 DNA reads TGTGCCATCAAAGCCAGGACTAGCGGGACCAATGAGCAGTTCTTC.

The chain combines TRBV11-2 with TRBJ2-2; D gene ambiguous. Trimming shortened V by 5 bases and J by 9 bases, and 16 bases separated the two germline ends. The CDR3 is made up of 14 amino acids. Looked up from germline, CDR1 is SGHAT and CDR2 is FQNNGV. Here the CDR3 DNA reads TGTGCCAGCAGCAAGAGCAGGAGCTCCAGGGAGCTGTTTTTT. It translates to CASSKSRSSRELFF.

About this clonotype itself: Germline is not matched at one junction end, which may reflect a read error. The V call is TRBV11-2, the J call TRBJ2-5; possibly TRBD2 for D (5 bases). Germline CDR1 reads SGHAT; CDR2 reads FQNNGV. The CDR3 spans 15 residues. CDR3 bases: TGTGCCAACAGTCGTTGGACTGGTTCCGCGGAGACACAGTACTTC. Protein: CANSRWTGSAETQYF. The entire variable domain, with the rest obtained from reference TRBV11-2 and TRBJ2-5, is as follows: EAGVAQSPRYKIIEKRQSVAFWCNPISGHATLYWYQQILGQGPKLLIQFQNNGVVDDSQLPKDRFSAERLKGVDSTLKIQPAKLEDSAVYLCANSRWTGSAETQYFGPGTRLLVL.

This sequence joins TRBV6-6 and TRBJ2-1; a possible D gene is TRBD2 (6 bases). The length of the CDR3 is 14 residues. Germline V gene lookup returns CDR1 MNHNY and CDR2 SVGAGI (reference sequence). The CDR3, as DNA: TGTACTAGCAGTTACCTGATCAGTGCCCATGAGCAGTTCTTC. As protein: CTSSYLISAHEQFF.